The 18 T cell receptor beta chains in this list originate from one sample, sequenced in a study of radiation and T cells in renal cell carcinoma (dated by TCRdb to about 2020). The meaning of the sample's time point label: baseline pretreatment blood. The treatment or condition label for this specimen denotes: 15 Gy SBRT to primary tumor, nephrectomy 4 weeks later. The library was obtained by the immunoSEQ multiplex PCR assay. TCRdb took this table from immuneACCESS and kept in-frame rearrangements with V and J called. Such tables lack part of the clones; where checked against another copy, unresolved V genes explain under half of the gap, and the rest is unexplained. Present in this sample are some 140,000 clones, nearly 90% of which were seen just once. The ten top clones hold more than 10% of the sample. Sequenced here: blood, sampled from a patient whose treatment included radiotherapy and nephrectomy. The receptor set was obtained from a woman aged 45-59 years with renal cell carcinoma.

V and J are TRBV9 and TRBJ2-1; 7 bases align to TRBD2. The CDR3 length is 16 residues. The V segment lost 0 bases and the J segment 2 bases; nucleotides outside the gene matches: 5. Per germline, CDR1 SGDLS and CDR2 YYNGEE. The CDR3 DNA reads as TGTGCCAGCAGCGTAGCTTATCGGGGGGCCTACAATGAGCAGTTCTTC. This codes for CASSVAYRGAYNEQFF.

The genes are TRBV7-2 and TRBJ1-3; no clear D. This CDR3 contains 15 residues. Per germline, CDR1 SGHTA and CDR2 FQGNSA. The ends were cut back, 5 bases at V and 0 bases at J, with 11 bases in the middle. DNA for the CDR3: TGTGCCAGCAGCCCCACCCGGGTCTCTGGAAACACCATATATTTT. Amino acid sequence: CASSPTRVSGNTIYF. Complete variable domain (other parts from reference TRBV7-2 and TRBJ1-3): GAGVSQSPSNKVTEKGKDVELRCDPISGHTALYWYRQSLGQGLEFLIYFQGNSAPDKSGLPSDRFSAERTGGSVSTLTIQRTQQEDSAVYLCASSPTRVSGNTIYFGEGSWLTVV.

The CDR3 region is CASSTGQGLLQYF. The CDR3, as DNA: TGTGCCAGTAGTACCGGACAGGGGCTTCTTCAGTACTTC. The chain uses TRBV19 and TRBJ2-4, with 9 positions matching TRBD1. V trimming: 4 bases; J trimming: 11 bases; junction bases outside the gene matches: 6. The CDR3 is 13 amino acids. Looked up from germline, CDR1 is LNHDA and CDR2 is SQIVND (reference sequence).

CDR3 residues: CASSRGYGTGDFRTEAFF. In DNA form, the CDR3 reads TGTGCCAGCAGCCGCGGTTACGGGACAGGGGACTTTCGAACTGAAGCTTTCTTT. The rearrangement links TRBV7-8 to TRBJ1-1; 10 bases fit TRBD1. This CDR3 is built from 18 residues. Germline V gene data show CDR1 as SGHVS and CDR2 as FQNEAQ. V lost 5 bases, J lost 5 bases, and 17 bases stayed unmatched.

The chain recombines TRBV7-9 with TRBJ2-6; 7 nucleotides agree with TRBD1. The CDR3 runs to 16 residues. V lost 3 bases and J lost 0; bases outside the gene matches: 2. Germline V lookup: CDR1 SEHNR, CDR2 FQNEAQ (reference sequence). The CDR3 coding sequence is TGTGCCAGCAGCTTTTACAGGGGCTCTGGGGCCAACGTCCTGACTTTC. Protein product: CASSFYRGSGANVLTF.

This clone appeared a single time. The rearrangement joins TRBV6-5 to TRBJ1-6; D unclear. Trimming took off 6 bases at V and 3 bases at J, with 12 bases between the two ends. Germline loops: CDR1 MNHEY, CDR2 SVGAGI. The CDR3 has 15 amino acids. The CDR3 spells CASSNGALYNSPLHF. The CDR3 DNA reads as TGTGCCAGCAGCAACGGTGCCCTCTATAATTCACCCCTCCACTTT.

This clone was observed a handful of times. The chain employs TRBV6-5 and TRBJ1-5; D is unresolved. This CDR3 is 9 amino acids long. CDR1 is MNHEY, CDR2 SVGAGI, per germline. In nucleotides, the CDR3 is TGTGTCCAGGATCAGCCCCAGCATTTT. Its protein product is CVQDQPQHF.

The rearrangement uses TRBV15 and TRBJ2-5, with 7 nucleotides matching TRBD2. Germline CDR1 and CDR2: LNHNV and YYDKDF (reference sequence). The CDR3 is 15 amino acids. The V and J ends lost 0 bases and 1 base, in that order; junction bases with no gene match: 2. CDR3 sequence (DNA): TGTGCCACCAGCAGAGATCCGGGGGGCCAAGAGACCCAGTACTTC. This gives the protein CATSRDPGGQETQYF.

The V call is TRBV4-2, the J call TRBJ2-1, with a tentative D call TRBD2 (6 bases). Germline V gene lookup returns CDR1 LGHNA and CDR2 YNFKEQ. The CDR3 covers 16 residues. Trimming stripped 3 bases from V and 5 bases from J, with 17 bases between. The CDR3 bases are TGTGCCAGCAGCCACACGAGGACTGGCGGGAACAATGAGCAGTTCTTC. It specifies CASSHTRTGGNNEQFF.

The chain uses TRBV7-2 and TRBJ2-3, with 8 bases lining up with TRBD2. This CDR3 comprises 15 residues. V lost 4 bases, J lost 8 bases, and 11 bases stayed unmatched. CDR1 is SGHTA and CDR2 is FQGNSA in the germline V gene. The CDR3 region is CASSSSGGANRTQYF. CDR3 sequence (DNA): TGTGCCAGCAGCTCCAGCGGGGGCGCCAATCGTACGCAGTATTTT.

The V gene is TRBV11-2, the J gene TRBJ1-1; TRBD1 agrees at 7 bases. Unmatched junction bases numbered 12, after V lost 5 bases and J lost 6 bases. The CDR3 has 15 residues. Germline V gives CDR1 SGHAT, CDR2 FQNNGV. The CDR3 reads CASSPQGVGFAEAFF. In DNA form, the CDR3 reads TGTGCCAGCAGCCCGCAGGGGGTGGGATTCGCTGAAGCTTTCTTT.

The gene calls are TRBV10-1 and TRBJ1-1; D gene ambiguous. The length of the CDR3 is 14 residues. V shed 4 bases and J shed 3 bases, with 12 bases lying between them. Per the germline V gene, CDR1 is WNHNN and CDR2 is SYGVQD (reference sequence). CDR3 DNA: TGCGCCAGCAGTGGGAACGGCCCGGACACTGAAGCTTTCTTT. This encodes CASSGNGPDTEAFF.

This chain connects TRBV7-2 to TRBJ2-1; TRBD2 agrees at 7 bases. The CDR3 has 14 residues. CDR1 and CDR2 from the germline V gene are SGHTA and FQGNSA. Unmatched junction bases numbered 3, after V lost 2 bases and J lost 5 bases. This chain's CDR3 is CASSLRRGNNEQFF. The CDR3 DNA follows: TGTGCCAGCAGCTTACGGCGGGGGAACAATGAGCAGTTCTTC. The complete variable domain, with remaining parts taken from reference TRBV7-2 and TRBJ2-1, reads GAGVSQSPSNKVTEKGKDVELRCDPISGHTALYWYRQSLGQGLEFLIYFQGNSAPDKSGLPSDRFSAERTGGSVSTLTIQRTQQEDSAVYLCASSLRRGNNEQFFGPGTRLTVL.

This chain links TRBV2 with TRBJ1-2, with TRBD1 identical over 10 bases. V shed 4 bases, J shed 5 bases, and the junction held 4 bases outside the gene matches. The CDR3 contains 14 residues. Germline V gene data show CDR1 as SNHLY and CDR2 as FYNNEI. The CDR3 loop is CASSADRGPYGYTF. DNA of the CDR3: TGTGCCAGCAGTGCCGACAGGGGGCCTTATGGCTACACCTTC.

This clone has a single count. The CDR3: CASSQESSYNSPLHF. CDR3 in DNA: TGTGCCAGCAGCCAGGAGAGCTCCTATAATTCACCCCTCCACTTT. The J gene is TRBJ1-6, the V gene TRBV4-2; D ambiguous. In germline, CDR1 is LGHNA, CDR2 YNFKEQ. V gave up 3 bases and J gave up 0 bases, with 6 bases separating them. The CDR3 runs 15 residues.

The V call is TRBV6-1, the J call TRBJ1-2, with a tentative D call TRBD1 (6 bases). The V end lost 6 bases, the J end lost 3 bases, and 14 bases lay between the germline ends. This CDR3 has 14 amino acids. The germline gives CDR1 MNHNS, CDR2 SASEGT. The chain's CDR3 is CASSDTGLDYGYTF. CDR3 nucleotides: TGTGCCAGCAGCGATACAGGGTTAGACTATGGCTACACCTTC.

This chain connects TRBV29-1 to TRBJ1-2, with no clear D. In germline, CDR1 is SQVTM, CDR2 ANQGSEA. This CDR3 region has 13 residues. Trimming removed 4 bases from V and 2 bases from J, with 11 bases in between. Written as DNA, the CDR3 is TGCAGCGTTGGGAGTCCCAAGAACTATGGCTACACCTTC. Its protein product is CSVGSPKNYGYTF.

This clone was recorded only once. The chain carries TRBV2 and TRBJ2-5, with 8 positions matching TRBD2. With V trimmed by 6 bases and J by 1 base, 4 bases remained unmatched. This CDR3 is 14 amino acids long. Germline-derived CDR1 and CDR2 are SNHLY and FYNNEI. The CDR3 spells CASRSTSAQETQYF. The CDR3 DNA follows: TGTGCCAGCAGATCGACTAGCGCCCAAGAGACCCAGTACTTC.